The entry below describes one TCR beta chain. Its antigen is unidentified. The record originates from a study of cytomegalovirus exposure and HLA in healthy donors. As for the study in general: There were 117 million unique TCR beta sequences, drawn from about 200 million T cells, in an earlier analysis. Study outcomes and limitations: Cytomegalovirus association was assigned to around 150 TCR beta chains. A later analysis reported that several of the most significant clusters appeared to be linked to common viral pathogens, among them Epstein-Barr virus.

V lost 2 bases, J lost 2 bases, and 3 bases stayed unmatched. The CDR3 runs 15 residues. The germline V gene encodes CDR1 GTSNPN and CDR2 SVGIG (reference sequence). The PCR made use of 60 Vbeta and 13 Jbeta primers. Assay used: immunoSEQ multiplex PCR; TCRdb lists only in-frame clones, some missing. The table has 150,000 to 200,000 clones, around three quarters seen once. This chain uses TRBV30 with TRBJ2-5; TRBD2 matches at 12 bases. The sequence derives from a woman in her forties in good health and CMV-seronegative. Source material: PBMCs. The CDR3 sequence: CAWSSLAGGQETQYF. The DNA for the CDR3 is TGTGCCTGGAGTTCTCTAGCGGGGGGGCAAGAGACCCAGTACTTC.